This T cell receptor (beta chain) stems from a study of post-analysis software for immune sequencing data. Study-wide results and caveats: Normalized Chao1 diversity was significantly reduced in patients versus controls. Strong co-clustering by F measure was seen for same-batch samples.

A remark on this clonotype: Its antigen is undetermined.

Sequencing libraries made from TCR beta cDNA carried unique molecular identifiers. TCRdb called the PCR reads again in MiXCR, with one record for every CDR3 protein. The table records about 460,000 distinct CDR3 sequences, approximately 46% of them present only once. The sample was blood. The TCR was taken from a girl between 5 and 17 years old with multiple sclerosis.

Here the CDR3 reads CASTPGQHYEQYF. DNA for the CDR3: TGTGCCAGTACCCCGGGACAACACTACGAGCAGTACTTC. The chain recombines TRBV6-1 with TRBJ2-7; the D gene is possibly TRBD1 (6 bases). This CDR3 region has 13 residues. Germline CDR1 reads MNHNS; CDR2 reads SASEGT. V lost 9 bases, J lost 3 bases, and 15 bases lay in between.